The 6 T cell receptor beta chains below come from one sample, sequenced in a study of T cell responses to AZD1222 COVID-19 vaccine. Sequenced by immunoSEQ multiplex PCR; TCRdb stores in-frame clones only, minus some. This table has more than 90,000 clones, 88% appearing once. Here the sequenced sample was peripheral blood, taken 28 days after the second AZD1222 dose. The receptor set was obtained from an adult who received the AZD1222 COVID-19 vaccine.

The V gene is TRBV3-1 (or the pseudogene TRBV3-2), the J gene TRBJ1-5; 9 nucleotides line up with TRBD1. The germline CDR1 and CDR2 sequences are LGHDT and YNNKEL (reference sequence). With V trimmed by 4 bases and J by 4 bases, 5 bases remained unmatched. The length of the CDR3 is 15 residues. In nucleotides, the CDR3 is TGTGCCAGCAGCCTGGACAGGGGCGGGAATCAGCCCCAGCATTTT. Encoded protein: CASSLDRGGNQPQHF.

CDR3 nucleotide sequence: TGTGCCAGCAGCTTGGTCGACAGGGTTTTCACAGATACGCAGTATTTT. Its translation: CASSLVDRVFTDTQYF. The rearrangement joins TRBV5-6 to TRBJ2-3, with 7 bases lining up with TRBD1. J was trimmed by 2 bases and V by 0 bases; bases with no gene match: 6. Germline CDR1 is SGHDT and CDR2 is YYEEEE. The CDR3 contains 16 residues.

The V call is TRBV5-1, the J call TRBJ1-1, with D possibly TRBD1 on 6 matching bases. The germline V and J ends were trimmed by 4 bases and 7 bases, with 20 bases remaining between them. Germline V gene lookup returns CDR1 SGHRS and CDR2 YFSETQ. This CDR3 has 15 residues. The CDR3 DNA is TGCGCCAGCAGCCCTGGTTGGGGGCTGGGAGATGAAGCTTTCTTT. Protein sequence: CASSPGWGLGDEAFF.

The sample holds one count of this clone. The V call is TRBV5-1, the J call TRBJ2-1; TRBD2 matches 16 bases. Germline-derived CDR1 and CDR2 are SGHRS and YFSETQ. V dropped 4 bases and J dropped 6; count of bases not matched to a gene: 10. The CDR3 extends over 18 amino acids. The CDR3 spells CASSQGLAGGPLGNEQFF. The CDR3 DNA reads TGCGCCAGCAGCCAGGGACTAGCGGGAGGGCCGCTAGGCAATGAGCAGTTCTTC.

With respect to this clone: Germline and junction disagree at one end, which may indicate a read error. The V call is TRBV4-3, the J call TRBJ1-3, with a weak D call TRBD1 (5 bases). This CDR3 contains 13 residues. Germline V gene sequence: CDR1 LGHNA, CDR2 YSLEER. For the CDR3, the DNA is TGCGCCCGCAGCACGACCGGGGCGAACACCATATATTTT. This translates into CARSTTGANTIYF.

This chain's CDR3 is CASSGYNEQFF. CDR3 in DNA: TGTGCCAGCAGCGGCTACAATGAGCAGTTCTTC. This chain joins TRBV11-2 and TRBJ2-1, with no clear D. This CDR3 spans 11 amino acids. The germline V gene encodes CDR1 SGHAT and CDR2 FQNNGV. V was trimmed by 5 bases and J by 3 bases, leaving 2 bases between them.